These T cell receptor beta chains were read from a single sample in a study of CD8 T cells in Susac syndrome. Each CDR3 protein gets one entry after TCRdb re-called the immunoSEQ multiplex PCR reads with MiXCR. The top ten hold approximately 0.92% of the sample, which has around 81,000 distinct CDR3 sequences, about 93% seen once. The sequencing sample was made of CD8+ T cells from PBMCs. Receptors originate from a human donor with Susac syndrome. CDR3s leave out the opening cysteine and the closing phenylalanine or tryptophan. Fields, in order: V gene, clone size, J gene, CDR3 protein. Size values are once, few and many counts, or a class for expanded clones, and some rows have none.

>TRBV7-9|NA|TRBJ1-3
ASSQPGVSGNTIY
>TRBV7-6|once|TRBJ2-7
ASSPRWARGSYEQY
>TRBV30|NA|TRBJ2-1
AWSPSGLGDEQF
>TRBV11-2|NA|TRBJ2-6
ASSPSRWSAGSGANVLT
>TRBV14|NA|TRBJ2-2
ASSQDLPEELF
>TRBV4-1|NA|TRBJ2-1
ASSQEGVAGAANEQF
>TRBV9|once|TRBJ2-3
ASSVGGGDTQY
>TRBV4-3|NA|TRBJ2-7
ASSQDHEGFEQY
>TRBV5-4|NA|TRBJ2-5
ASSLSFIGPETQY
>TRBV27|NA|TRBJ1-2
ASSPSGTGGSIYGYT
>TRBV5-6|NA|TRBJ2-1
ASSGTGSPEQF
>TRBV12-3/TRBV12-4|NA|TRBJ1-5
ASSPGRGNQPQH
>TRBV10-3|NA|TRBJ2-5
AISEGRLSGTAFQETQY
>TRBV3-1|NA|TRBJ2-5
ASSPWDTQETQY
>TRBV24-1|NA|TRBJ1-5
ATSDGATPVPQH
>TRBV27|NA|TRBJ2-7
ASSPSTGPIPYEQY
>TRBV20-1|NA|TRBJ1-2
SASVGDYGYT
>TRBV30|once|TRBJ2-1
AWSVPREQF
>TRBV12-3/TRBV12-4|NA|TRBJ1-6
ASSPQGTYNSPLH
>TRBV12-3/TRBV12-4|few|TRBJ2-3
ASSLVGGTDTQY
>TRBV4-3|NA|TRBJ2-1
ASSPHGTSGRGEQF
>TRBV3-1|NA|TRBJ2-5
ASSGTAGTQY
>TRBV4-2|NA|TRBJ1-3
ASSQEDADTSGNTIY
>TRBV15|NA|TRBJ2-1
ATSRDGTGAHEQF
>TRBV27|NA|TRBJ2-1
ASQSIGVYNEQF
>TRBV18|NA|TRBJ2-5
ASASEWTGKETQY
>TRBV7-9|NA|TRBJ2-4
ASSPNPTAKNIQY
>TRBV18|NA|TRBJ1-2
ASSPVPNYGYT
>TRBV7-9|NA|TRBJ2-7
ASSLDTSGRVYEQY
>TRBV5-6|once|TRBJ2-1
ASSLAINNEQF
>TRBV11-2|NA|TRBJ1-1
ASSSLSTEAF
>TRBV15|NA|TRBJ1-1
ATSEAYTEAF
>TRBV7-9|NA|TRBJ1-2
ASSPREGWNGYT
>TRBV12-3/TRBV12-4|NA|TRBJ2-2
ASSSTPSEHKGDRNTGELF
>TRBV6-4|NA|TRBJ2-3
ASSDRDRGTDTQY
>TRBV20-1|NA|TRBJ1-5
SARAGRGGQPQH
>TRBV29-1|NA|TRBJ2-3
SVAGTSGRADTQY
>TRBV28|NA|TRBJ2-1
ASSPPGLAIDEQF
>TRBV6-5|NA|TRBJ1-1
ASSLDINTEAF
>TRBV6-6|NA|TRBJ1-5
ASSPYSNQPQH
>TRBV11-1|NA|TRBJ2-1
ASSFQLEGYNEQF
>TRBV14|NA|TRBJ1-2
ASSLSMDRANGYT
>TRBV29-1|NA|TRBJ2-5
SVEGREGIPVETQY
>TRBV15|NA|TRBJ2-2
ATRLTRNSGELF
>TRBV7-2|NA|TRBJ2-7
ASSLDSRGYSYEQY
>TRBV3-1|NA|TRBJ1-5
ASSQEGTGTQPQH
>TRBV6-4|NA|TRBJ1-5
ASSDRRGSDRSQH
>TRBV5-1|NA|TRBJ2-3
ASSLTPGTGLDTQY
>TRBV25-1|NA|TRBJ2-3
ASSWEGTYTDTQY
>TRBV19|NA|TRBJ2-7
ASGGGGRSNEQY
>TRBV12-3/TRBV12-4|NA|TRBJ2-7
ASRPTGGSEQY
>TRBV7-9|NA|TRBJ2-1
ASSPPGEQF
>TRBV6-5|NA|TRBJ2-5
ASSEPRETQY